The 2 T cell receptor beta chains given below trace back to one sample, sequenced in a study of CD8+CD57+ T cells in acquired aplastic anemia. Investigators profiled TCR beta VDJ and CDR3 from genomic DNA template. TCRdb re-called the reads through MiXCR, storing one row per CDR3 protein. The sample contains over 40,000 distinct CDR3 sequences, approximately 57% of which appear only once. Flow cytometry had shown expanded CD8+CD57+ cells in the patients chosen for sequencing. Material for sequencing was sorted CD4+, CD8+, or CD8+CD57+ T cells (not recorded which) from PBMCs. These receptors all come from a human donor with aplastic anemia.

V gene TRBV7-2 combines with J gene TRBJ2-5, with no clear D. The germline CDR1 and CDR2 sequences are SGHTA and FQGNSA. V was clipped by 1 base and J by 2 bases, with 5 bases between them. This CDR3 is 13 amino acids long. CDR3 amino acids: CASSLVQQETQYF. The CDR3 nucleotides are TGTGCCAGCAGCTTAGTTCAGCAAGAGACCCAGTACTTC.

The J gene is TRBJ2-7, the V gene TRBV24-1; 7 bases are shared with TRBD2. Germline assignment: CDR1 KGHDR and CDR2 SFDVKD. Losses at the gene ends were 4 bases for V and 6 bases for J; bases not matched to a gene: 8. The CDR3 is 14 amino acids. The chain's CDR3 is CATSDGEGWGEQYF. CDR3 sequence (DNA): TGTGCCACCAGTGACGGGGAGGGATGGGGCGAGCAGTACTTC.